The 16 T cell receptor beta chains reported below all come from one sample, sequenced in a study of T cells in Graves' hyperthyroidism and ophthalmopathy. There were TCR beta CDR3 regions amplified from RNA transcripts. The HTBI set primed first-round TCR CDR3 RT-PCR. TCRdb re-called the multiplex PCR reads with MiXCR, one entry per CDR3 protein. The data show hundreds of thousands of distinct CDR3 sequences, about 14% seen once. Input material: blood. All receptors derive from a woman under 30 with Graves' hyperthyroidism.

The chain carries TRBV30 and TRBJ2-7; 7 bases line up with TRBD2. V dropped 0 bases and J dropped 1; count of bases not matched to a gene: 3. The CDR3 spans 14 residues. Germline V gene data show CDR1 as GTSNPN and CDR2 as SVGIG (reference sequence). CDR3 sequence (DNA): TGTGCCTGGAGTGTCGGCGGGGGATCCTACGAGCAGTACTTC. Translated: CAWSVGGGSYEQYF.

This clonotype was seen a single time. The gene calls are TRBV19 and TRBJ2-7; perhaps TRBD1 as D (5 bases). The CDR3 runs 15 residues. In germline, CDR1 is LNHDA, CDR2 SQIVND (reference sequence). V was cut by 5 bases and J by 0 bases, with 14 bases left in between. The CDR3 here is CASSGAGLPSYEQYF. In nucleotides, the CDR3 is TGTGCCAGTAGTGGGGCAGGCCTCCCCTCCTACGAGCAGTACTTC.

V gene TRBV7-3 combines with J gene TRBJ2-1; 12 bases align to TRBD2. The J call is doubtful: the DNA matches TRBJ2-7 better. CDR1 is SGHTA and CDR2 is FQGTGA in the germline V gene. CDR3 length: 17 amino acids. This chain's CDR3 is CASSLLAGGPVYNEQYF. The CDR3 nucleotides read TGTGCCAGCAGCTTACTAGCGGGAGGGCCCGTCTACAATGAGCAGTACTTC.

The chain combines TRBV20-1 with TRBJ1-3, with a tentative D call TRBD1 (6 bases). This CDR3 spans 11 amino acids. V shed 5 bases and J shed 9 bases, with 11 bases lying between them. Germline-derived CDR1 and CDR2 are DFQATT and SNEGSKA (reference sequence). The CDR3 loop reads CSAGQLGTIYF. CDR3 nucleotides: TGCAGTGCTGGACAGCTAGGCACCATATATTTT.

The CDR3 region has the DNA TGTGCCAGCAGCCGGGACAGTCTTAACACCGGGGAGCTGTTTTTT. Protein: CASSRDSLNTGELFF. The chain combines TRBV14 with TRBJ2-2, with 7 bases aligning to TRBD1. The CDR3 extends over 15 amino acids. J gave up 2 bases and V 4 bases, and 4 bases lay outside the gene matches. Germline V gives CDR1 SGHDN, CDR2 FVKESK.

The sample holds many counts of this clonotype. V usage is TRBV6-1 and J usage is TRBJ1-5, with unresolved D. This CDR3 spans 14 amino acids. CDR1 is MNHNS and CDR2 is SASEGT in the germline V gene. V dropped 6 bases and J dropped 6 bases, with 15 bases sitting between them. DNA of the CDR3: TGTGCCAGCAGGAGGGCCTCCCGGGGTCAGCCCCAGCATTTT. Its protein product is CASRRASRGQPQHF.

This clonotype was seen only a few times. The J gene is TRBJ1-2, the V gene TRBV6-6; D perhaps matches TRBD1 (5 bases). The CDR3 sequence is 17 residues long. Trimming took off 0 bases at V and 4 bases at J, with 18 bases between the two ends. Germline V gene lookup returns CDR1 MNHNY and CDR2 SVGAGI (reference sequence). The CDR3 DNA is TGTGCCAGCAGTTACTCGAATGCGGCAGGGCTGGGCTATGGCTACACCTTC. Its translation: CASSYSNAAGLGYGYTF.

The chain joins TRBV24-1 to TRBJ2-1, with TRBD1 identical over 9 bases. The length of the CDR3 is 18 residues. With V trimmed by 1 base and J by 6 bases, 12 bases remained unmatched. The germline V gene has CDR1 KGHDR and CDR2 SFDVKD. CDR3 loop: CATSDFQFATGGFNEQFF. The CDR3, as DNA: TGTGCCACCAGTGATTTCCAATTCGCGACAGGGGGGTTCAATGAGCAGTTCTTC.

This clonotype has a handful of counts. The chain couples TRBV15 to TRBJ1-5, with D maybe TRBD1 (6 bases). CDR3 length: 16 amino acids. Germline values: CDR1 LNHNV, CDR2 YYDKDF (reference sequence). V was clipped by 6 bases and J by 1 base, with 16 bases between them. CDR3 region: CATSKRGGQSNQPQHF. As DNA, the CDR3 is TGTGCCACCAGTAAAAGGGGGGGTCAGAGCAATCAGCCCCAGCATTTT.

This clonotype was counted only a few times. The rearrangement links TRBV5-5 to TRBJ1-5; a weak D match, TRBD1 (5 bases). The CDR3 is 14 residues long. Germline V gene data show CDR1 as SGHKS and CDR2 as YYEKEE (reference sequence). The V end lost 6 bases, the J end lost 6 bases, and 16 bases lay between the germline ends. The CDR3 protein is CASNPGGVSQPQHF. The CDR3 DNA sequence: TGTGCCAGCAACCCTGGGGGGGTTAGTCAGCCCCAGCATTTT.

The CDR3 loop reads CSARGPKTDTQYF. In nucleotides, the CDR3 is TGCAGTGCTAGAGGACCGAAAACAGATACGCAGTATTTT. V gene TRBV20-1 combines with J gene TRBJ2-3, with D hard to call. Per germline, CDR1 DFQATT and CDR2 SNEGSKA (reference sequence). Trimming took off 1 base at V and 3 bases at J, with 8 bases between the two ends. This CDR3 is 13 amino acids long.

The table lists this clonotype with many counts. The V and J genes are TRBV11-2 and TRBJ2-1; possibly TRBD1 for D (6 bases). The V and J ends lost 1 base and 1 base respectively, with 11 bases between them. CDR3 size: 16 residues. Germline V gene lookup returns CDR1 SGHAT and CDR2 FQNNGV. CDR3 DNA sequence: TGTGCCAGCAGCTTAGTGGGGGCGGCTTCCTACAATGAGCAGTTCTTC. Protein: CASSLVGAASYNEQFF.

This clonotype was detected a few times. This chain uses TRBV12-3 or TRBV12-4 with TRBJ2-3; D is ambiguous. The CDR3 runs 13 residues. V gave up 5 bases and J gave up 5 bases, with 11 bases separating them. The chain's CDR3 is CASSAPERDTQYF. The DNA of the CDR3 is TGTGCCAGCAGTGCCCCGGAGCGAGATACGCAGTATTTT.

The sample holds many counts of this clonotype. This chain joins TRBV28 and TRBJ2-1; D may be TRBD2 (6 bases). The germline V and J ends were trimmed by 3 bases and 9 bases, with 12 bases remaining between them. The CDR3 consists of 13 residues. Germline lookup yields CDR1 MDHEN and CDR2 SYDVKM. Written as DNA, the CDR3 is TGTGCCAGCAGTTTGCGAGGAGGGACTGAGCAGTTCTTC. Amino acids: CASSLRGGTEQFF.

This clonotype was detected only a few times. The chain combines TRBV5-1 with TRBJ2-2, with D possibly being TRBD2 (6 bases). V was trimmed by 9 bases and J by 3 bases, leaving 18 bases between them. Germline V gives CDR1 SGHRS, CDR2 YFSETQ. This CDR3 has 15 residues. The CDR3 sequence: CATHLTGGDTGELFF. The CDR3 DNA reads as TGCGCCACCCATCTTACGGGCGGGGACACCGGGGAGCTGTTTTTT.

This clonotype was recorded a few times. The chain is built from TRBV7-2 and TRBJ2-1; no reliable D call. The CDR3 is 11 residues long. V was trimmed by 0 bases and J by 12 bases, leaving 6 bases between them. Germline V lookup: CDR1 SGHTA, CDR2 FQGNSA. The CDR3 region has the DNA TGTGCCAGCAGCTTAGCGGTAGGGCAGTTCTTC. Encoded protein: CASSLAVGQFF.